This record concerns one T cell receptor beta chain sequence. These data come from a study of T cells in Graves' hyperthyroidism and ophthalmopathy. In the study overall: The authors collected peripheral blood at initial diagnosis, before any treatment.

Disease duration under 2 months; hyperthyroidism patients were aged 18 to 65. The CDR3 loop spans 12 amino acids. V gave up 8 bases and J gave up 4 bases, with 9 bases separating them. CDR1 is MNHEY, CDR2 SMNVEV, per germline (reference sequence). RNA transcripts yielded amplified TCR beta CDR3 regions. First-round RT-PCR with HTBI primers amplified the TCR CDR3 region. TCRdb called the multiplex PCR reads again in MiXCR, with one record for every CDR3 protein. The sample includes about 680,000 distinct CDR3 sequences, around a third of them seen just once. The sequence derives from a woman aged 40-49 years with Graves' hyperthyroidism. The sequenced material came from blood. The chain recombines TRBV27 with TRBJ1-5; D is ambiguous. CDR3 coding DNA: TGTGCCAGCGCTTCTCTTAATCAGCCCCAGCATTTT. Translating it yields CASASLNQPQHF.